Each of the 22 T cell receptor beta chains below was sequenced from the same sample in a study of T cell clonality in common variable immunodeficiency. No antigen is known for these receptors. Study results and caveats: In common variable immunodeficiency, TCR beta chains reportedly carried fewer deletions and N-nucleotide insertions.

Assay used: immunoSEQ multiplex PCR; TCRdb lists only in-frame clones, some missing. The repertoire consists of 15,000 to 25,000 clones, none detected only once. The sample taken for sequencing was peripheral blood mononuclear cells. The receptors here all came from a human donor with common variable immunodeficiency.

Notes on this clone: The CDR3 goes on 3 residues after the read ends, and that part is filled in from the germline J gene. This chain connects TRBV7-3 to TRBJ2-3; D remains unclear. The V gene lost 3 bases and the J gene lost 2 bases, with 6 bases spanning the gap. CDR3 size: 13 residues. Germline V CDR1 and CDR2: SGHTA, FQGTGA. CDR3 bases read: TGTGCCAGCAGCTTCAGTCCCACAGATACG. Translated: CASSFSPTDT. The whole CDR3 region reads CASSFSPTDTQYF.

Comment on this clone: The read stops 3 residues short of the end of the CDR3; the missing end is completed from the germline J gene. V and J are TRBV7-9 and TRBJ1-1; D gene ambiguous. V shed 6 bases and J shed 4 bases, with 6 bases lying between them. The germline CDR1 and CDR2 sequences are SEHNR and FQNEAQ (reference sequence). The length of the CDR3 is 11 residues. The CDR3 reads CASRQLTEAFF. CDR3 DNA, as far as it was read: TGTGCCAGCAGGCAACTCACTGAA.

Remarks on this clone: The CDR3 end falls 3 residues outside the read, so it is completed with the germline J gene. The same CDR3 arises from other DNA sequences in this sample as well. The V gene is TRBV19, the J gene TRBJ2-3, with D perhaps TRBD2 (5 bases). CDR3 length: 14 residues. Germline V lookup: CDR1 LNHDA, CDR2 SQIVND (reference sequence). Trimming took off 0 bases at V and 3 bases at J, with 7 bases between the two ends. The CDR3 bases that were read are TGTGCCAGTAGTATAGACCGGGGTACAGATACG. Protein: CASSIDRGTDT. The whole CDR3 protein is CASSIDRGTDTQYF. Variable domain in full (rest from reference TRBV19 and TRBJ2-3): DGGITQSPKYLFRKEGQNVTLSCEQNLNHDAMYWYRQDPGQGLRLIYYSQIVNDFQKGDIAEGYSVSREKKESFPLTVTSAQKNPTAFYLCASSIDRGTDTQYFGPGTRLTVL.

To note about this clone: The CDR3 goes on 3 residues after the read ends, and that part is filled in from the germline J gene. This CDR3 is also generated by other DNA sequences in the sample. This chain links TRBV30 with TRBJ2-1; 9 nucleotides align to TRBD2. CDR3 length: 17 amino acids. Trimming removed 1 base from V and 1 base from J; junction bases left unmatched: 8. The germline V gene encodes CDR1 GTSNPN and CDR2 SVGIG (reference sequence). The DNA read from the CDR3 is TGTGCCTGGAGTGCACCCCTAGCGGGGACGTCCTACAATGAG. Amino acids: CAWSAPLAGTSYNE. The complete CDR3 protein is CAWSAPLAGTSYNEQFF.

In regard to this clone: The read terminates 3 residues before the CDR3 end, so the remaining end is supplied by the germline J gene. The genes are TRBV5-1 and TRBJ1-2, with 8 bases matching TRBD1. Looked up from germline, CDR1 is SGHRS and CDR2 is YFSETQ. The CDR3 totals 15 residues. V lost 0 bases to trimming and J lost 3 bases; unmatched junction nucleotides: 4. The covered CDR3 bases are TGCGCCAGCAGCTTGGAGGACAGGGCGGACTATGGC. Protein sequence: CASSLEDRADYG. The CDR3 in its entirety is CASSLEDRADYGYTF.

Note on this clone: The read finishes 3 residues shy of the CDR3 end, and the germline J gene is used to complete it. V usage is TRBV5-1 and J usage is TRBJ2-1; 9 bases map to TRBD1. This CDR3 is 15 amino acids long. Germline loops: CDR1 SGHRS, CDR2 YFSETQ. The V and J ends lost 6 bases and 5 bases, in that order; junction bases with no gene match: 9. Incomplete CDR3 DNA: TGCGCCAGCAATCTCGGGACAGGGAACGACAATGAG. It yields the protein CASNLGTGNDNE. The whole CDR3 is CASNLGTGNDNEQFF.

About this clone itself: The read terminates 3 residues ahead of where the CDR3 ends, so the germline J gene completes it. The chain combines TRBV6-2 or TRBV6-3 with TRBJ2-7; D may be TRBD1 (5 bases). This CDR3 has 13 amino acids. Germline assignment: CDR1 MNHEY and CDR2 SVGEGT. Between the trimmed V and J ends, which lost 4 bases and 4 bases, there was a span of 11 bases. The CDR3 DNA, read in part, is TGTGCCAGCAGTTTGTCTAGGGGATACGAG. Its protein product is CASSLSRGYE. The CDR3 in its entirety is CASSLSRGYEQYF.

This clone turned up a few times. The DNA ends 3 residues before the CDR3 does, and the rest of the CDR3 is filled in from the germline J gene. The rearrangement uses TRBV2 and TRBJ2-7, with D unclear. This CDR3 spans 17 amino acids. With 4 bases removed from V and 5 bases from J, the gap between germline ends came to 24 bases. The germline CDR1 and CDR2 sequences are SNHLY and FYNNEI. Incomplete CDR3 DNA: TGTGCCAGCAGTGTAAGGATAAATACGGTAACAGCAAACGAG. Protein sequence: CASSVRINTVTANE. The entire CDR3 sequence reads CASSVRINTVTANEQYF.

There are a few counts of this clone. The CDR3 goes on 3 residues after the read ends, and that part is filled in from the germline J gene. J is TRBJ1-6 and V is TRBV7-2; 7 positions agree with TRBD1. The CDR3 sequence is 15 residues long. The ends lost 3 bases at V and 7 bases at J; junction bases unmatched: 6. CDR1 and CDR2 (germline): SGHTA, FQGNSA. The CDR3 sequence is CASSFPGTANSPLHF. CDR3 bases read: TGTGCCAGCAGCTTCCCTGGGACAGCAAATTCACCC.

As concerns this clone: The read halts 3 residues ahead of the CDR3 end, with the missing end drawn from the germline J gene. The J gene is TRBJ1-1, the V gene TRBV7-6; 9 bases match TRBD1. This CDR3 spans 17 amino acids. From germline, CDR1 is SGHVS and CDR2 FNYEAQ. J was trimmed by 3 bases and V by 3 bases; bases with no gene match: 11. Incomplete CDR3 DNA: TGTGCCAGCAGCTTGTTTGGACAGGGGAATTTGGACACTGAA. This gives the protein CASSLFGQGNLDTE. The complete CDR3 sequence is CASSLFGQGNLDTEAFF.

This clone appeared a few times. Incomplete CDR3 DNA: TGTGCCAGCAGCCCTCCGGGGGGTCTAGCGGGAAGTAATGAG. This sequence encodes CASSPPGGLAGSNE. The entire CDR3 sequence reads CASSPPGGLAGSNEQFF. The rearrangement joins TRBV6-2 or TRBV6-3 to TRBJ2-1; 9 nucleotides align to TRBD2. The sequence runs out 3 residues before the end of the CDR3; the remainder is reconstructed from the germline J gene. V lost 6 bases to trimming and J lost 7 bases; unmatched junction nucleotides: 16. The length of the CDR3 is 17 residues. CDR1 and CDR2 (germline): MNHEY, SVGEGT.

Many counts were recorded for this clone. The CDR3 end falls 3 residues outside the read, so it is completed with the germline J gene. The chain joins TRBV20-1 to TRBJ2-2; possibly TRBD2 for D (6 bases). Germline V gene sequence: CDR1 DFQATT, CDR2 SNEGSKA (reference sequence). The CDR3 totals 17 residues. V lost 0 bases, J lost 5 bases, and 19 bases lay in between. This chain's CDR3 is CSARDTSTSSITGELFF. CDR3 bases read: TGCAGTGCTAGAGATACATCGACTAGTTCTATAACCGGGGAG.

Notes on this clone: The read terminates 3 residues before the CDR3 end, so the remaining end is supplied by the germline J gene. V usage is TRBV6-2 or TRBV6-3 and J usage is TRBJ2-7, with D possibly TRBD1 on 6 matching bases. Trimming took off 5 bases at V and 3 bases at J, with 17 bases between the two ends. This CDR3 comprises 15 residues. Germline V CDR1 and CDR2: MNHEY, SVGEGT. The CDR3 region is CASSPSPGHSYEQYF. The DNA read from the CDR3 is TGTGCCAGCAGTCCATCCCCGGGACATAGCTACGAG.

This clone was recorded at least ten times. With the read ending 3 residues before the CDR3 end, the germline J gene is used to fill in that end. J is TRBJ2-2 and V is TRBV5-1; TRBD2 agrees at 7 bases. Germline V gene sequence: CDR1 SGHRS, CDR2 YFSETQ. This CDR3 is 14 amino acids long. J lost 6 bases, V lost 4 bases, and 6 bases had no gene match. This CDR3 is CASSPRLAPGELFF. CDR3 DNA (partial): TGCGCCAGCAGCCCAAGACTAGCTCCCGGGGAG.

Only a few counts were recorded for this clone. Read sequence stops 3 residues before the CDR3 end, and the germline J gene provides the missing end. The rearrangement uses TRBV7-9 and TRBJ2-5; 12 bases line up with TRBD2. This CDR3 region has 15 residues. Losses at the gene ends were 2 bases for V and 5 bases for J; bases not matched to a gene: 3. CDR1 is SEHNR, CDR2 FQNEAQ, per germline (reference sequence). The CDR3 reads CASSLLAGGTETQYF. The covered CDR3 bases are TGTGCCAGCAGCTTACTAGCGGGGGGGACGGAGACC.

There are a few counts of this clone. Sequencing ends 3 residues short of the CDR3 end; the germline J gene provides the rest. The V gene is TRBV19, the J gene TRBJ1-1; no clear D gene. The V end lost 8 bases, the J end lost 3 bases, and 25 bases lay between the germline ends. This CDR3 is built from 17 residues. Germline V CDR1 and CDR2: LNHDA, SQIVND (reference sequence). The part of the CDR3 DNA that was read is TGTGCCAGTTGTGTAATCAGTGATCCAATAATTGACACTGAA. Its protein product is CASCVISDPIIDTE. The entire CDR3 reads CASCVISDPIIDTEAFF.

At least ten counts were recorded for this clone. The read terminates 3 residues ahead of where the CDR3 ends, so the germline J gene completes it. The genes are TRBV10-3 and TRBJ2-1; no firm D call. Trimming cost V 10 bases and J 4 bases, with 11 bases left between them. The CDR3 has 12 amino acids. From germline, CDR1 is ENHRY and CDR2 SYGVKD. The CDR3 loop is CAKTYTYNEQFF. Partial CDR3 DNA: TGTGCCAAAACATACACGTACAATGAG.

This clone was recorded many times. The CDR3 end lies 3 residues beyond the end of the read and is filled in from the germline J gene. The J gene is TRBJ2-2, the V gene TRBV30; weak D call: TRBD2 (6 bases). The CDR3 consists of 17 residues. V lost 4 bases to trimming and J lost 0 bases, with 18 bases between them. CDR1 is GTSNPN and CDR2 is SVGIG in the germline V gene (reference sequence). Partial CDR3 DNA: TGTGCCTGGACTCCTACTGTGGGGACTTCGAACACCGGGGAG. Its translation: CAWTPTVGTSNTGE. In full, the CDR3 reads CAWTPTVGTSNTGELFF.

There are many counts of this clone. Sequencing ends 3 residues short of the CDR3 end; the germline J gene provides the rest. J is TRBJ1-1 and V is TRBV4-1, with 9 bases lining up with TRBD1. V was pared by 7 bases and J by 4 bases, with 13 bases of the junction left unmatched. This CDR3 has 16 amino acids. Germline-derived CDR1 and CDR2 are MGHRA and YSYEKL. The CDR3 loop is CASNLGTGKLGTEAFF. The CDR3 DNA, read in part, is TGCGCCAGCAACCTAGGGACAGGGAAGTTGGGCACTGAA.

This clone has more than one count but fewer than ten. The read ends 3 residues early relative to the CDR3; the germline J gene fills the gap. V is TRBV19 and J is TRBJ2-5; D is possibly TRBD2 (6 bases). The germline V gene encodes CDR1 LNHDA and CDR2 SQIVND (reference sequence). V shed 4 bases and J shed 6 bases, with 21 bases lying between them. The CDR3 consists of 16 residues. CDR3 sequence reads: CASSTVRGGRWKTQYF. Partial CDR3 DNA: TGTGCCAGTAGTACGGTCCGGGGAGGTCGGTGGAAGACC.

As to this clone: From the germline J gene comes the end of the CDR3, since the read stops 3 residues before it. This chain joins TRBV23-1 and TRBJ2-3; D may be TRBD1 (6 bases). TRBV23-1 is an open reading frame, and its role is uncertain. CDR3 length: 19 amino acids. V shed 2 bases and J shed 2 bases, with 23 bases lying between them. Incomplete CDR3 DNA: TGCGCCAGCAGTCAACGCCTTACCTTGTGGACAGACCCCACAGATACG. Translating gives CASSQRLTLWTDPTDT. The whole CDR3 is CASSQRLTLWTDPTDTQYF.

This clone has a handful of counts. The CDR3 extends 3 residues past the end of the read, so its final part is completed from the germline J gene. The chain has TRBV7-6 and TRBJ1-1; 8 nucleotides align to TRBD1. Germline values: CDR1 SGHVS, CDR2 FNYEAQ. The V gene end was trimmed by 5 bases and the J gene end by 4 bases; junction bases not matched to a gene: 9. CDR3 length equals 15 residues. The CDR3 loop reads CASSPTGQGSTEAFF. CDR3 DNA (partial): TGTGCCAGCAGCCCAACCGGACAGGGTTCCACTGAA. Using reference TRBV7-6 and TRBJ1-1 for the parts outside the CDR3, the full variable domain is GAGVSQSPRYKVTKRGQDVALRCDPISGHVSLYWYRQALGQGPEFLTYFNYEAQQDKSGLPNDRFSAERPEGSISTLTIQRTEQRDSAMYRCASSPTGQGSTEAFFGQGTRLTVV.